The TCR beta chain described here comes from a study of T-cell memory formation after mild COVID-19. Germline V gene sequence: CDR1 LGHNA, CDR2 YNFKEQ. The CDR3 totals 14 residues. V dropped 1 base and J dropped 1 base, with 7 bases sitting between them. A 5'RACE reaction primed in the constant segment made cDNA libraries of TCR alpha and TCR beta, and these carried sample barcodes and UMIs. TCRdb independently ran MiXCR on the 5' RACE reads; one entry per CDR3 protein. This table holds 250,000 to 400,000 distinct CDR3 sequences, roughly an eighth found once. The study's findings and limits: The authors did not confirm SARS-CoV-2 specificity of second-wave clones peaking day 37. Mostly located in CM and EM were contracting CD4+ clones, with contracting CD8+ clones located in EMRA. Memory cells collected pre-infection included some clones that later responded, suggesting cross-reactive memory joined.

A remark on this clonotype: Its target is unknown.

Sequencing was done on a sample of PBMCs or a T cell subset sorted from them (not recorded which). This TCR was sampled from a man aged 18 to 35 who had mild COVID-19 (a few samples of this study predate the infection). Cell type and time point are not known. The chain combines TRBV4-2 with TRBJ1-1; D is ambiguous. DNA of the CDR3: TGTGCCAGCAGCCAAGTTTCCAGGAACACTGAAGCTTTCTTT. It yields the protein CASSQVSRNTEAFF.